The next 19 T cell receptor beta chains were all read from a single sample in a study of cytomegalovirus exposure and HLA in healthy donors. Profiled with immunoSEQ multiplex PCR; TCRdb holds only in-frame clones, not every one. The sample holds 150,000 to 200,000 clones, less than 90% seen once. Material for sequencing was PBMCs. Receptor source: a man aged 30 to 39 in good health and CMV-seropositive.

The chain is built from TRBV30 and TRBJ2-2; 7 nucleotides align to TRBD2. The CDR3 has 14 amino acids. With 5 bases clipped from V and 3 bases from J, the junction kept 6 bases outside the gene matches. CDR1 is GTSNPN, CDR2 SVGIG, per germline (reference sequence). CDR3 loop: CAWGLAVHTGELFF. CDR3 bases: TGTGCCTGGGGTCTAGCGGTGCACACCGGGGAGCTGTTTTTT.

This clone was counted a single time. The V call is TRBV5-4, the J call TRBJ1-4; no clear D. Per germline, CDR1 SGHNT and CDR2 YYREEE (reference sequence). Trimming left V 1 base short and J 4 bases short, with 5 bases between. The CDR3 covers 13 residues. The CDR3 DNA is TGTGCCAGCAGCTTGTCGGGTAATGAAAAACTGTTTTTT. This sequence encodes CASSLSGNEKLFF.

The genes are TRBV11-3 and TRBJ1-2; tentative D call: TRBD1 (5 bases). V gave up 5 bases and J gave up 8 bases, with 12 bases separating them. Germline values: CDR1 SGHNT, CDR2 YENEEA. The CDR3 is 12 residues long. Written as DNA, the CDR3 is TGTGCCAGCAGCCGGTCTGGGGCCGGCTACACCTTC. Protein sequence: CASSRSGAGYTF.

This sequence joins TRBV7-9 and TRBJ1-2, with a possible D match to TRBD1 (6 bases). CDR1 and CDR2 from the germline V gene are SEHNR and FQNEAQ (reference sequence). This CDR3 region has 16 residues. The germline V and J ends were trimmed by 4 bases and 5 bases, with 20 bases remaining between them. CDR3 nucleotides: TGTGCCAGCAGCTCACGGACAGCGAGGGAATGGTATGGCTACACCTTC. Translating it yields CASSSRTAREWYGYTF.

CDR3 coding DNA: TGTGCCAGCACCCGGGACACCAACTATGGCTACACCTTC. Amino acid sequence: CASTRDTNYGYTF. V usage is TRBV6-1 and J usage is TRBJ1-2; TRBD1 is a possible D gene (6 bases). This CDR3 region has 13 residues. CDR1 and CDR2 (germline): MNHNS, SASEGT. V was trimmed by 7 bases and J by 2 bases, leaving 11 bases between them.

This clone came up once. The CDR3 here is CASSETGYQETQYF. As DNA, the CDR3 is TGTGCCAGCAGTGAAACAGGATATCAAGAGACCCAGTACTTC. The genes are TRBV2 and TRBJ2-5, with a weak D call TRBD1 (5 bases). This CDR3 has 14 residues. V was clipped by 2 bases and J by 2 bases, with 9 bases between them. Germline CDR1 is SNHLY and CDR2 is FYNNEI. Together with reference TRBV2 and TRBJ2-5, the CDR3 gives the full variable domain: EPEVTQTPSHQVTQMGQEVILRCVPISNHLYFYWYRQILGQKVEFLVSFYNNEISEKSEIFDDQFSVERPDGSNFTLKIRSTKLEDSAMYFCASSETGYQETQYFGPGTRLLVL.

The rearrangement links TRBV7-8 to TRBJ2-7, with D possibly being TRBD2 (6 bases). The germline V and J ends were trimmed by 4 bases and 0 bases, with 10 bases remaining between them. Germline V gene data show CDR1 as SGHVS and CDR2 as FQNEAQ. The CDR3 has 14 amino acids. CDR3 sequence reads: CASSWTTDSYEQYF. In DNA form, the CDR3 reads TGTGCCAGCAGCTGGACTACCGACTCCTACGAGCAGTACTTC.

This clone was observed once. The CDR3 sequence: CASSSPYEAFF. The DNA of the CDR3 is TGTGCCAGCAGTTCCCCCTATGAAGCTTTCTTT. The chain carries TRBV28 and TRBJ1-1; D unresolved. Deletions cut 4 bases from V and 7 bases from J, with 7 bases between. This CDR3 is 11 amino acids long. CDR1 is MDHEN, CDR2 SYDVKM, per germline.

This sequence joins TRBV15 and TRBJ2-5; 7 bases agree with TRBD2. The CDR3 contains 16 residues. Germline V gene data show CDR1 as LNHNV and CDR2 as YYDKDF (reference sequence). J gave up 4 bases and V 5 bases, and 13 bases lay outside the gene matches. CDR3 sequence (DNA): TGTGCCACCAGCTCCTGGGTTAACGGCGGGGGAGAGACCCAGTACTTC. Translated, it gives CATSSWVNGGGETQYF.

The CDR3 DNA sequence: TGTGCCAGCAGTTTATTAAGGGGATCCTACGAGCAGTACTTC. Translating it yields CASSLLRGSYEQYF. The chain carries TRBV28 and TRBJ2-7, with D possibly being TRBD1 (5 bases). This CDR3 has 14 residues. Per the germline V gene, CDR1 is MDHEN and CDR2 is SYDVKM. The V and J ends lost 1 base and 1 base respectively, with 8 bases between them.

The chain links TRBV28 to TRBJ1-2; the match to TRBD1 covers 9 bases. The J segment lost 8 bases and the V segment lost 2 bases, leaving 9 bases of the junction unmatched. The CDR3 is 15 amino acids. The V gene's germline CDR1 is MDHEN and CDR2 SYDVKM. CDR3 sequence: CASSLPEQGAWGYTF. The CDR3 DNA is TGTGCCAGCAGTTTACCCGAACAGGGGGCGTGGGGCTACACCTTC.

This rearrangement joins TRBV11-2 to TRBJ2-6; 7 bases line up with TRBD1. Looked up from germline, CDR1 is SGHAT and CDR2 is FQNNGV. V trimming: 5 bases; J trimming: 17 bases; junction bases outside the gene matches: 9. The CDR3 is 12 residues long. CDR3 region: CASSLGGSLLTF. The CDR3, as DNA: TGTGCCAGCAGCCTAGGGGGCTCTCTATTGACTTTC.

This clone was seen once. The chain recombines TRBV9 with TRBJ1-6; D is unresolved. Germline V CDR1 and CDR2: SGDLS, YYNGEE. The CDR3 has 13 residues. The V and J ends lost 4 bases and 8 bases respectively, with 10 bases between them. CDR3 loop: CASSPRADSPLHF. The CDR3 DNA follows: TGTGCCAGCAGCCCTAGAGCGGATTCACCCCTCCACTTT.

The chain recombines TRBV6-5 with TRBJ2-7; 9 positions agree with TRBD2. CDR1 MNHEY and CDR2 SVGAGI come from the germline V gene. The CDR3 is 14 amino acids. The J segment lost 3 bases and the V segment lost 8 bases, leaving 8 bases of the junction unmatched. The CDR3 spells CASLQAGGGYEQYF. The CDR3 DNA reads TGTGCCAGCCTACAAGCGGGAGGAGGCTACGAGCAGTACTTC.

The CDR3 bases are TGTGCCAGCAGTTTATTTGGCCAGACGAACACCGGGGAGCTGTTTTTT. Its translation: CASSLFGQTNTGELFF. The rearrangement links TRBV28 to TRBJ2-2; D remains ambiguous. V was cut by 1 base and J by 0 bases, with 9 bases left in between. Looked up from germline, CDR1 is MDHEN and CDR2 is SYDVKM. The CDR3 covers 16 residues.

This chain connects TRBV27 to TRBJ2-7; 10 positions agree with TRBD2. Germline trimming cut 5 bases from V and 2 bases from J; bases unmatched to any gene: 12. In germline, CDR1 is MNHEY, CDR2 SMNVEV (reference sequence). The CDR3 consists of 17 residues. CDR3 sequence: CASSRGGSGRDPYEQYF. DNA of the CDR3: TGTGCCAGCAGTCGGGGGGGAAGCGGGAGGGATCCCTACGAGCAGTACTTC.

This clone was counted once. The gene calls are TRBV29-1 and TRBJ2-3, with TRBD2 matching 9 bases. The germline V gene encodes CDR1 SQVTM and CDR2 ANQGSEA. This CDR3 has 15 amino acids. V gave up 6 bases and J gave up 5 bases; unmatched junction bases: 12. The chain's CDR3 is CSVTAGGTSRDTQYF. The CDR3 bases are TGCAGCGTAACAGCGGGGGGAACATCGCGAGATACGCAGTATTTT.

This sequence joins TRBV29-1 and TRBJ2-2, with TRBD2 matching over 10 bases. Germline CDR1 reads SQVTM; CDR2 reads ANQGSEA. The CDR3 sequence is 15 residues long. With V trimmed by 4 bases and J by 4 bases, 6 bases remained unmatched. The CDR3 here is CSVVTSGAFTGELFF. The DNA of the CDR3 is TGCAGCGTTGTCACTAGCGGGGCTTTCACCGGGGAGCTGTTTTTT.

The chain is built from TRBV30 and TRBJ1-2; D is perhaps TRBD1 (6 bases). The CDR3 is made up of 12 amino acids. The V gene's germline CDR1 is GTSNPN and CDR2 SVGIG (reference sequence). Trimming left V 2 bases short and J 8 bases short, with 12 bases between. CDR3 sequence: CAWSPQGRGYTF. The CDR3 coding sequence is TGTGCCTGGAGTCCACAGGGAAGAGGCTACACCTTC.